The source of this TCR beta chain is a study of blood T cell repertoires in COVID-19. The wider study: Samples came from the United States, Italy and Spain, spanning acute and convalescent COVID-19.

The age range of participants was 18 to 89 years, with residence in about two dozen US areas. Researchers sorted participants into cohorts using their self-reported clinical history. The V gene lost 6 bases and the J gene lost 2 bases, with 12 bases spanning the gap. The germline V gene has CDR1 MDHEN and CDR2 SYDVKM. The CDR3 covers 14 residues. Method: immunoSEQ multiplex PCR; TCRdb's copy keeps in-frame clones and lacks some. The sample lists 300,000 or so clones, 85% to 90% occurring once. Specimen: PBMCs or T cells enriched from blood (not recorded which). This clonotype was obtained from a woman in her late teens or twenties who had recovered from COVID-19. The chain joins TRBV28 to TRBJ2-3; TRBD1 is a possible D gene (6 bases). The CDR3 sequence is CASSVGAPTDTQYF. The CDR3 DNA is TGTGCCAGCAGCGTGGGGGCCCCCACAGATACGCAGTATTTT.